This TCR beta chain was retrieved from a study of technical replicates of blood from several donors. Trimming stripped 0 bases from V and 1 base from J, with 4 bases between. The germline gives CDR1 SGHNT, CDR2 YYREEE (reference sequence). The CDR3 length is 13 residues. The data were produced by immunoSEQ multiplex PCR, yet TCRdb's version contains in-frame clones alone and is incomplete. The data hold about 13,000 clones, with roughly three quarters observed a single time. The chain has TRBV5-4 and TRBJ1-2; D not resolved. This TCR was recovered from a human donor in good health. What was sequenced was PBMCs. DNA of the CDR3: TGTGCCAGCAGCTTGGACGGTAACTATGGCTACACCTTC. This codes for CASSLDGNYGYTF.